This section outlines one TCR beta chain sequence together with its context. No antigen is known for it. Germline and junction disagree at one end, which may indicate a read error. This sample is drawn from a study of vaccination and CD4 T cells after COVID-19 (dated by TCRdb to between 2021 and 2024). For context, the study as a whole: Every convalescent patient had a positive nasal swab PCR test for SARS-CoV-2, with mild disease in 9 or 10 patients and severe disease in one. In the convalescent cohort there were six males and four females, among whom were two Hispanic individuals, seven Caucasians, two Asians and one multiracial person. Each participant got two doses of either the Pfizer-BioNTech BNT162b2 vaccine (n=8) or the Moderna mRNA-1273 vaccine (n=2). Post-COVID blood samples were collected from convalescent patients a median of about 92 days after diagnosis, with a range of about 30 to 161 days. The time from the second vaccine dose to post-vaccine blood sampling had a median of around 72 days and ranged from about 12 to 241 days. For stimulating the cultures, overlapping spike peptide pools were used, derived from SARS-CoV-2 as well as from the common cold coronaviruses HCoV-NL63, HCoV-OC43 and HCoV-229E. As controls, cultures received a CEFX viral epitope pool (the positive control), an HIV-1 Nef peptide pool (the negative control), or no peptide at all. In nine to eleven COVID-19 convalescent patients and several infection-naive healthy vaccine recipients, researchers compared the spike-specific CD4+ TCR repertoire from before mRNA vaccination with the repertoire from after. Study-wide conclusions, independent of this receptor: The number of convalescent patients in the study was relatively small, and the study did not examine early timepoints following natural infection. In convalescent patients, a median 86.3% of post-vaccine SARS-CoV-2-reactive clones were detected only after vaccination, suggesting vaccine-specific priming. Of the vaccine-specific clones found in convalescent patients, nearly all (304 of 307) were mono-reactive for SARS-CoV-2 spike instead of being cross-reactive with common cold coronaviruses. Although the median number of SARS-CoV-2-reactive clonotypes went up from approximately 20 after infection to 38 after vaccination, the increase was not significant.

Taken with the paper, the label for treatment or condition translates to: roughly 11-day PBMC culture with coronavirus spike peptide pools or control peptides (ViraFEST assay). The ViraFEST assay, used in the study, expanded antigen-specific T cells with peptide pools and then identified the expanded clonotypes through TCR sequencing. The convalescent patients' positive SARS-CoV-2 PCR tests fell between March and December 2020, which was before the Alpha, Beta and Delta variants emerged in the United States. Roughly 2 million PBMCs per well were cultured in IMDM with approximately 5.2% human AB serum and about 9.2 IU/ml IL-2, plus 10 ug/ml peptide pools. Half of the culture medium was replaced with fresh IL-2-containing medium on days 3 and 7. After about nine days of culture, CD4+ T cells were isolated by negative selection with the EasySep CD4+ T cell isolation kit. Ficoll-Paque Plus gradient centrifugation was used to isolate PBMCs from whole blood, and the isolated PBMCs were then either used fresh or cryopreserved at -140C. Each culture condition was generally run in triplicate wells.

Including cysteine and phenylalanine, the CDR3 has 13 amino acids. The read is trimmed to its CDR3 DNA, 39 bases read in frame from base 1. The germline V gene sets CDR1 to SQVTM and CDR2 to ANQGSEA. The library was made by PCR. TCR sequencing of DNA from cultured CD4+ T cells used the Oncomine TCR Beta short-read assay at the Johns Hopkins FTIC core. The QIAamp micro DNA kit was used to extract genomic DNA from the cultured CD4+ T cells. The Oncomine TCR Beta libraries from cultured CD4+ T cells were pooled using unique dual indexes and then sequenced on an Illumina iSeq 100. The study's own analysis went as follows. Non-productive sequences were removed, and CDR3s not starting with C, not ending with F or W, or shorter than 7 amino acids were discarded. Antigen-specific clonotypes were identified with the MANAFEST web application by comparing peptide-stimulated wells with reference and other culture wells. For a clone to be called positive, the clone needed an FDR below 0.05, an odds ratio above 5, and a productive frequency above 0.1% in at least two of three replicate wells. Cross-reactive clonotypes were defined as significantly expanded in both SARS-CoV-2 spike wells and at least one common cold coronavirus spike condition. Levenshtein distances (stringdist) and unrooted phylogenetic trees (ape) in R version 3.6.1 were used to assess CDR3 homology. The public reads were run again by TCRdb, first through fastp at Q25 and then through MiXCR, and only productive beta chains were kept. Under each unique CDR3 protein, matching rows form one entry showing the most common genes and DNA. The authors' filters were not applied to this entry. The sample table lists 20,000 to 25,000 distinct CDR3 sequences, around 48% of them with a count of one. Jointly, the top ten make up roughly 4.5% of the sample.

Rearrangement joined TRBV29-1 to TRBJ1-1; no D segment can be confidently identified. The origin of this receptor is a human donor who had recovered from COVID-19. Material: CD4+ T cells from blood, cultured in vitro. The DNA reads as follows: TGCGGCGTTGTTGAGGTTCACGGCGCACGAGCTTTCTTT. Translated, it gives CGVVEVHGARAFF.